Presented here are 32 T cell receptor beta chains from one specimen sequenced in a study of monozygotic twins with inflammatory bowel disease. From its re-call of the 5' RACE reads, TCRdb lists each CDR3 protein once, without DNA. The listing contains over 200,000 distinct CDR3 sequences. Sequences were obtained from blood. The receptors originated from a human donor with ulcerative colitis or Crohn's disease, or a healthy co-twin of an affected twin (not recorded which).

J is TRBJ2-3 and V is TRBV12-3 or TRBV12-4; lacking DNA, the TRBD1 call made by TCRdb goes unchecked. The CDR3 runs 14 residues. The CDR3 sequence: CASSLAPGPGAQYF.

The J gene is TRBJ2-5, the V gene TRBV11-1. Looked up from germline, CDR1 is SGHAT and CDR2 is FQDESV (reference sequence). The CDR3 has 14 amino acids. The CDR3 is CASSIEQLQETQYF.

V is TRBV15 and J is TRBJ1-1. Germline V lookup: CDR1 LNHNV, CDR2 YYDKDF (reference sequence). The CDR3 loop spans 11 amino acids. This CDR3 reads CATQENTEAFF.

This chain uses TRBV5-1 with TRBJ2-7; TCRdb gives TRBD1 as the D gene, but with no DNA this cannot be confirmed. Germline lookup yields CDR1 SGHRS and CDR2 YFSETQ. This CDR3 comprises 13 residues. CDR3 loop: CASSPGFLDEQYF. Variable domain in full (rest from reference TRBV5-1 and TRBJ2-7): KAGVTQTPRYLIKTRGQQVTLSCSPISGHRSVSWYQQTPGQGLQFLFEYFSETQRNKGNFPGRFSGRQFSNSRSEMNVSTLELGDSALYLCASSPGFLDEQYFGPGTRLTVT.

The chain couples TRBV19 to TRBJ2-3; TCRdb's D call of TRBD2 is untestable without DNA. CDR3 length equals 15 residues. The germline V gene encodes CDR1 LNHDA and CDR2 SQIVND (reference sequence). This CDR3 reads CASSGEQLSTDTQYF.

The rearrangement joins TRBV5-1 to TRBJ1-6; TCRdb's assignment of TRBD1 cannot be checked, as there is no DNA. CDR1 is SGHRS, CDR2 YFSETQ, per germline. This CDR3 comprises 15 residues. CDR3 amino acids: CASSLEDSAYSPLHF.

V is TRBV5-1 and J is TRBJ1-1. Germline-derived CDR1 and CDR2 are SGHRS and YFSETQ. CDR3 size: 14 residues. CDR3 sequence reads: CASSSGQVSTEAFF.

V gene TRBV24-1 combines with J gene TRBJ2-3; TCRdb's assignment of TRBD2 cannot be checked, as there is no DNA. Germline-derived CDR1 and CDR2 are KGHDR and SFDVKD. CDR3 length equals 18 residues. This CDR3 reads CATSDARPSGGSTDTQYF.

The chain joins TRBV3-1 to TRBJ1-3; the TCRdb D gene call, TRBD1, has no DNA to confirm it. This CDR3 is built from 15 residues. Germline loops: CDR1 LGHDT, CDR2 YNNKEL (reference sequence). CDR3 sequence reads: CASSPFSDRGNTIYF.

The chain uses TRBV20-1 and TRBJ2-1; TCRdb gives TRBD2 as the D gene, but with no DNA this cannot be confirmed. The CDR3 spans 17 residues. Germline loops: CDR1 DFQATT, CDR2 SNEGSKA (reference sequence). CDR3 protein: CSAKGTSGFSSYNEQFF.

This chain connects TRBV28 to TRBJ2-4; TCRdb's D call of TRBD2 is untestable without DNA. Germline-derived CDR1 and CDR2 are MDHEN and SYDVKM. The CDR3 totals 16 residues. The CDR3 loop is CASSHGTRGLGNIQYF.

The chain links TRBV6-1 to TRBJ2-7; TCRdb lists TRBD1, though no DNA is available to test this call. CDR1 MNHNS and CDR2 SASEGT come from the germline V gene. CDR3 length equals 13 residues. This CDR3 reads CASSARQGGEQYF.

This sequence joins TRBV20-1 and TRBJ1-4; TCRdb gives TRBD1 as the D gene, but with no DNA this cannot be confirmed. The CDR3 extends over 13 amino acids. CDR1 is DFQATT and CDR2 is SNEGSKA in the germline V gene (reference sequence). CDR3: CSAERQPGEKLFF.

The rearrangement links TRBV12-3 or TRBV12-4 to TRBJ1-6; no DNA is available, so the TRBD1 call from TCRdb remains unchecked. This CDR3 is 15 amino acids long. The CDR3 loop is CASSLRGTANSPLHF.

This sequence joins TRBV5-1 and TRBJ2-1; lacking DNA, the TRBD2 call made by TCRdb goes unchecked. The CDR3 has 14 amino acids. Germline V gene sequence: CDR1 SGHRS, CDR2 YFSETQ. CDR3 in amino acids: CASTLSGGLNEQFF.

This chain links TRBV7-8 with TRBJ1-5; TCRdb reports TRBD1, a call that lacks DNA to check it against. This CDR3 contains 13 residues. Germline V gene data show CDR1 as SGHVS and CDR2 as FQNEAQ. The CDR3 spells CASSRDRGEPQHF.

The V call is TRBV20-1, the J call TRBJ1-1; TCRdb calls TRBD1, which cannot be checked without DNA. There are 12 residues in the CDR3. CDR1 DFQATT and CDR2 SNEGSKA come from the germline V gene (reference sequence). The CDR3 here is CSARGHPTEAFF.

The chain joins TRBV18 to TRBJ1-1. The CDR3 extends over 12 amino acids. Germline CDR1 and CDR2: KGHSH and LQKENI. CDR3 sequence: CASSQGVTEAFF.

The CDR3 loop is CASSLQGGNTGELFF. The chain links TRBV11-2 to TRBJ2-2; TCRdb indicates TRBD1, and absent DNA this call remains unverified. Germline-derived CDR1 and CDR2 are SGHAT and FQNNGV. The CDR3 spans 15 residues.

The V gene is TRBV18, the J gene TRBJ1-5; TCRdb indicates TRBD1, and absent DNA this call remains unverified. This CDR3 spans 14 amino acids. Per germline, CDR1 KGHSH and CDR2 LQKENI. The CDR3 protein is CASSPPTGTQPQHF.

The chain joins TRBV19 to TRBJ2-1; TCRdb returns TRBD1, unconfirmable since there is no DNA. The length of the CDR3 is 15 residues. Germline loops: CDR1 LNHDA, CDR2 SQIVND (reference sequence). CDR3 protein: CASSFFGTGYNEQFF.

The chain recombines TRBV5-1 with TRBJ2-7; checking the TCRdb D call of TRBD1 is not possible without DNA. Germline CDR1 SGHRS, CDR2 YFSETQ. The CDR3 is made up of 12 amino acids. The CDR3 spells CASSSQGYEQYF.

The chain recombines TRBV4-2 with TRBJ1-6; the TCRdb call, TRBD1, lacks DNA for checking. CDR3 length equals 16 residues. Per the germline V gene, CDR1 is LGHNA and CDR2 is YNFKEQ. CDR3 region: CASSQMGASYNSPLHF.

The chain combines TRBV19 with TRBJ2-3; TCRdb proposes TRBD1, but this gene call is untestable without DNA. Per germline, CDR1 LNHDA and CDR2 SQIVND (reference sequence). The CDR3 length is 15 residues. This CDR3 is CASSIGYRGPDTQYF.

The chain joins TRBV12-3 or TRBV12-4 to TRBJ2-6; TCRdb's assignment of TRBD2 cannot be checked, as there is no DNA. The CDR3 totals 16 residues. Here the CDR3 reads CASSLAGGVGANVLTF.

CDR3: CSARGNRNEKLFF. The chain recombines TRBV20-1 with TRBJ1-4. The V gene's germline CDR1 is DFQATT and CDR2 SNEGSKA (reference sequence). The CDR3 runs 13 residues.

The chain has TRBV5-1 and TRBJ1-3; with no DNA, the TCRdb D assignment of TRBD1 cannot be verified. Germline V gene lookup returns CDR1 SGHRS and CDR2 YFSETQ. This CDR3 contains 15 residues. Here the CDR3 reads CASSVQGSTGNTIYF.

The chain joins TRBV7-3 to TRBJ2-3; with no DNA, the TCRdb D assignment of TRBD1 cannot be verified. Germline CDR1 is SGHTA and CDR2 is FQGTGA. CDR3 length: 14 amino acids. CDR3 region: CASSASPGTDTQYF.

The rearrangement uses TRBV7-2 and TRBJ2-1. Germline V gives CDR1 SGHTA, CDR2 FQGNSA. The CDR3 loop spans 13 amino acids. CDR3 sequence: CASSLVSWNEQFF.

The J gene is TRBJ1-4, the V gene TRBV19; the TCRdb D gene call, TRBD1, has no DNA to confirm it. There are 16 residues in the CDR3. Per the germline V gene, CDR1 is LNHDA and CDR2 is SQIVND (reference sequence). CDR3 region: CASSNPSGPTNEKLFF.

The chain has TRBV29-1 and TRBJ2-3; the TRBD1 assignment by TCRdb is unverifiable without DNA. This CDR3 contains 15 residues. The germline CDR1 and CDR2 sequences are SQVTM and ANQGSEA. The CDR3 spells CSVGSAGGATDTQYF.

The chain joins TRBV5-1 to TRBJ2-5; TCRdb returns TRBD2, unconfirmable since there is no DNA. Germline loops: CDR1 SGHRS, CDR2 YFSETQ. The CDR3 is 16 residues long. CDR3 region: CASSLRRGGFNETQYF.